This entry is about one TCR beta chain. What it binds is not known. The CDR3 consists of 14 residues. J was trimmed by 3 bases and V by 4 bases; bases with no gene match: 6. CDR1 and CDR2 from the germline V gene are SGHTS and YDEGEE. This entry is derived from a study of response to subunit inactivated influenza vaccine. TCRdb ran MiXCR on the RT-PCR reads and lists one entry per CDR3 protein. Of 590,000 or so distinct CDR3 sequences in the sample, 12% to 15% are singletons; the top ten hold approximately 7.6%. Study-wide results and limits: There was a suggestion from the authors that each seasonal influenza vaccination recruits few new T cells.

The specimen comprised PBMCs from blood, sampled less than 15 days before vaccination. The genes are TRBV5-8 and TRBJ2-7; 8 bases map to TRBD1. The receptor was derived from a man aged 45-65 years who received an inactivated influenza vaccine. CDR3 in DNA: TGTGCCAGCAGCCCCGGGGACAGGAACTACGAGCAGTACTTC. It specifies CASSPGDRNYEQYF.